What follows are 10 T cell receptor beta chains derived from one specimen sequenced in a study of blood T cell repertoires in COVID-19. Repertoires were generated with immunoSEQ multiplex PCR, while TCRdb's copy carries only in-frame clones and drops some. The sample has approximately 100,000 clones, around 75% seen once. The sample was peripheral blood. The receptors were gathered from an older man with acute or convalescent COVID-19.

V is TRBV3-1 (or the pseudogene TRBV3-2) and J is TRBJ2-7; tentative D call: TRBD1 (6 bases). The germline CDR1 and CDR2 sequences are LGHDT and YNNKEL (reference sequence). The CDR3 spans 12 residues. Deletions cut 3 bases from V and 3 bases from J, with 6 bases between. The CDR3 region is CASSQGHYEQYF. CDR3 DNA sequence: TGTGCCAGCAGCCAGGGACACTACGAGCAGTACTTC.

This chain links TRBV19 with TRBJ1-1; D is perhaps TRBD1 (6 bases). The CDR3 is 13 amino acids. Trimming left V 5 bases short and J 11 bases short, with 18 bases between. Germline CDR1 reads LNHDA; CDR2 reads SQIVND (reference sequence). DNA of the CDR3: TGTGCCAGTAGTTTCCCAGAAGGGGGTCGGGCTTTCTTT. This gives the protein CASSFPEGGRAFF. Combining the CDR3 with reference TRBV19 and TRBJ1-1 gives the whole variable domain DGGITQSPKYLFRKEGQNVTLSCEQNLNHDAMYWYRQDPGQGLRLIYYSQIVNDFQKGDIAEGYSVSREKKESFPLTVTSAQKNPTAFYLCASSFPEGGRAFFGQGTRLTVV.

The V and J genes are TRBV7-2 and TRBJ1-2; D not certain. The V end lost 1 base, the J end lost 8 bases, and 20 bases lay between the germline ends. Germline CDR1 is SGHTA and CDR2 is FQGNSA. This CDR3 is 16 amino acids long. The CDR3 region is CASSLDRFVGELGYTF. The DNA for the CDR3 is TGTGCCAGCAGCTTAGATCGGTTCGTCGGGGAATTAGGCTACACCTTC.

The chain uses TRBV28 and TRBJ1-3; tentative D call: TRBD1 (6 bases). The germline gives CDR1 MDHEN, CDR2 SYDVKM. Trimming took off 8 bases at V and 0 bases at J, with 14 bases between the two ends. The CDR3 has 15 residues. The DNA of the CDR3 is TGTGCCAGCCGGGACACCGGATTCTCTGGAAACACCATATATTTT. It is translated as CASRDTGFSGNTIYF.

This clone was seen more than once but under ten times. This chain uses TRBV9 with TRBJ2-3, with 10 bases aligning to TRBD1. The CDR3 has 17 residues. CDR1 and CDR2 (germline): SGDLS, YYNGEE. V trimming: 3 bases; J trimming: 4 bases; junction bases outside the gene matches: 11. CDR3 bases: TGTGCCAGCAGCGGAGCTGTTGGGACAGGGGCAGCAGATACGCAGTATTTT. It yields the protein CASSGAVGTGAADTQYF.

The V call is TRBV21-1, the J call TRBJ1-1. TRBV21-1 is a known pseudogene. CDR3 length equals 14 residues. The CDR3 sequence is CASSTLLMNTEAFF. CDR3 in DNA: TGTGCCAGCAGCACACTCTTAATGAACACTGAAGCTTTCTTT.

The V and J genes are TRBV9 and TRBJ1-1, with D hard to call. The CDR3 totals 13 residues. V was cut by 0 bases and J by 5 bases, with 8 bases left in between. Germline CDR1 SGDLS, CDR2 YYNGEE. CDR3 coding DNA: TGTGCCAGCAGCGTAGGGCCGGAGACTGAAGCTTTCTTT. Translating gives CASSVGPETEAFF.

The chain is built from TRBV6-2 or TRBV6-3 and TRBJ2-5; TRBD1 agrees at 9 bases. The length of the CDR3 is 16 residues. V was pared by 5 bases and J by 9 bases, with 16 bases of the junction left unmatched. Germline CDR1 is MNHEY and CDR2 is SVGEGT. CDR3 in amino acids: CASSTPTGGDRGAQYF. CDR3 DNA sequence: TGTGCCAGCAGTACTCCGACAGGGGGAGATCGGGGGGCCCAGTACTTC.

This clone was seen more than once but under ten times. V usage is TRBV19 and J usage is TRBJ2-1; 8 bases are a match to TRBD2. V trimming: 6 bases; J trimming: 2 bases; junction bases outside the gene matches: 6. The CDR3 is 15 amino acids. Germline CDR1 reads LNHDA; CDR2 reads SQIVND (reference sequence). DNA for the CDR3: TGTGCCAGTAGGTCGGGGGGGCGTACCTACAATGAGCAGTTCTTC. Its translation is CASRSGGRTYNEQFF.

The chain carries TRBV7-9 and TRBJ2-1; D gene unclear. V dropped 4 bases and J dropped 0 bases, with 16 bases sitting between them. The CDR3 is 17 amino acids. From germline, CDR1 is SEHNR and CDR2 FQNEAQ (reference sequence). The chain's CDR3 is CASSSPLDGSSYNEQFF. CDR3 bases: TGTGCCAGCAGCTCTCCCCTAGACGGTTCCTCCTACAATGAGCAGTTCTTC. Variable domain in full (rest from reference TRBV7-9 and TRBJ2-1): DTGVSQNPRHKITKRGQNVTFRCDPISEHNRLYWYRQTLGQGPEFLTYFQNEAQLEKSRLLSDRFSAERPKGSFSTLEIQRTEQGDSAMYLCASSSPLDGSSYNEQFFGPGTRLTVL.